This is a list of T cell receptor beta chains from one sample in a study of CXCR3-negative and CXCR3-positive naive CD8 T cells. TCRdb re-called the 5' RACE reads, yielding one record per CDR3 amino acid sequence without DNA. Its table records tens of thousands of distinct CDR3 sequences. Sequencing used naive CXCR3+ CD8+ T cells from blood. These receptors all stem from a human donor in good health. Some clones in this sample may be carry-over from other donors' samples. CDR3s include the opening cysteine and the closing phenylalanine or tryptophan.

J: TRBJ2-1; V: TRBV20-1; CDR3: CSARGHPTTLWKQSSYNEQFF
J: TRBJ2-5; V: TRBV3-1; CDR3: CASVRAGGFQETQYF
J: TRBJ2-7; V: TRBV28; CDR3: CASSLDRGIYEQYF
J: TRBJ1-3; V: TRBV7-9; CDR3: CASSSFVDSGNTIYF
J: TRBJ2-2; V: TRBV6-5; CDR3: CASSYLDTGELFF
J: TRBJ1-1; V: TRBV4-3; CDR3: CASSQPGNPTEAFF
J: TRBJ2-1; V: TRBV10-2; CDR3: CASSETTDPYNEQFF
J: TRBJ2-2; V: TRBV14; CDR3: CASSPTVNTGELFF
J: TRBJ2-7; V: TRBV5-1; CDR3: CASSNYRASSYEQYF
J: TRBJ2-7; V: TRBV5-1; CDR3: CASRTGDSYEQYF
J: TRBJ1-1; V: TRBV4-2; CDR3: CASSQDLGTGSTEAFF
J: TRBJ2-7; V: TRBV6-6; CDR3: CASSFRLDREQYF
J: TRBJ1-1; V: TRBV4-2; CDR3: CASSQPGGWGNTEAFF
J: TRBJ2-2; V: TRBV12-3/TRBV12-4; CDR3: CASSPTSTGELFF
J: TRBJ1-6; V: TRBV1; CDR3: CTSSHRTETRDKNSPLHF
J: TRBJ2-7; V: TRBV29-1; CDR3: CSVLRPKPTYEQYF
J: TRBJ2-3; V: TRBV6-2/TRBV6-3; CDR3: CASSPRLAGRTDTQYF
J: TRBJ2-7; V: TRBV20-1; CDR3: CSAGGAALSYEQYF
J: TRBJ1-1; V: TRBV7-9; CDR3: CASSPQGNEAFF
J: TRBJ2-2; V: TRBV3-1; CDR3: CASSQVRTGRLAGELFF
J: TRBJ2-7; V: TRBV29-1; CDR3: CSVSYRNYEQYF
J: TRBJ1-5; V: TRBV28; CDR3: CASNQDRGRRQPQHF